The clone carrying this T cell receptor beta chain was found a few times. Its antigen is undetermined. V gave up 1 base and J gave up 2 bases; unmatched junction bases: 2. The CDR3 consists of 15 residues. The germline gives CDR1 LGHDT, CDR2 YNNKEL (reference sequence). This specimen belongs to a study of T cells after yellow fever vaccination. General observations from the study: Among primary-vaccination clones, most reappeared after the booster, at roughly 96% for CD4 and around 91% for CD8. The secondary response was weaker, and its peak arrived faster, on day 5 versus 15.

Universal primer sites and UMIs were introduced during 5'RACE template-switching synthesis of TCR cDNA. A single record per CDR3 protein comes from TCRdb applying MiXCR to the 5' RACE reads. The sample contains about 170,000 distinct CDR3 sequences, roughly 9.6% of which appear only once. The input for sequencing was CD8+ T cells sorted from PBMCs, taken 15 days after the yellow fever booster vaccination. The sequence came from a man aged 18 to 30 who received the YFV17D yellow fever vaccine. The chain recombines TRBV3-1 with TRBJ1-5; the match to TRBD1 covers 7 bases. The CDR3 DNA follows: TGTGCCAGCAGCCAAGGGACAGGCGGCAATCAGCCCCAGCATTTT. As protein: CASSQGTGGNQPQHF.